Here is one T cell receptor (beta chain) with its context. No antigen is known for it. V was pared by 3 bases and J by 4 bases, with 14 bases between. The germline V gene encodes CDR1 PRHDT and CDR2 FYEKMQ (reference sequence). The CDR3 covers 15 residues. Treatment denoted: oral pan-JAK inhibitor, 5-10 mg twice daily. Punch biopsies of lesional scalp, plus peripheral blood, were taken from alopecia areata patients. The data originate from a study of CD8+ T cells in alopecia areata. As for the study in general: Those patients who were treated received oral tofacitinib, which was given at 5 to 10 mg twice daily for moderate-to-severe alopecia areata. Study-level points and caveats: During tofacitinib treatment, many expanded lesional clones remained in scalp and blood. Any link of baseline CD8+ expansion to response, resting on one nonresponder, remains uncertain.

After isolation, RNA underwent reverse transcription to generate cDNA as the sequencing template. Data came from immunoSEQ multiplex PCR; TCRdb stores just in-frame clones and leaves some out. The sample has about 180,000 clones, about half seen once. The clonotype comes from a human donor with alopecia areata. The sample in question was CD8+ T cells sorted from blood, obtained around week 53, from a patient treated with tofacitinib. V gene TRBV13 combines with J gene TRBJ2-3; D unclear. The CDR3 DNA reads TGTGCCAGCAGCTTCGAATCGATAGACCCAGATACGCAGTATTTT. Residues: CASSFESIDPDTQYF.